The present entry profiles one T cell receptor beta chain with its context. Antigen specificity is unknown. The PCR ran on 60 Vbeta and 13 Jbeta primers. Clones were read by immunoSEQ multiplex PCR, and TCRdb kept only the in-frame ones, dropping some. In the table there are over 60,000 clones, around 75% of which are singletons. The data originate from a study of cytomegalovirus exposure and HLA in healthy donors. General observations from the study: Three of the chains that were CMV-associated were confirmed in vitro to be specific for CMV antigens. Despite most TCR sequences being rare, some public TCRs occurred in many donors. Later analysis indicated greater clonal expansion among HLA-associated TCR beta chains than among equally common other chains. In a later analysis, specific HLA alleles were associated with more than 15,000 TCR beta sequences at a 0.05 false discovery rate.

CDR1 and CDR2 (germline): MNHEY, SMNVEV (reference sequence). The CDR3 has 15 residues. V was pared by 0 bases and J by 2 bases, with 8 bases between. This chain connects TRBV27 to TRBJ1-5; D not certain. Sequenced: PBMCs. The clonotype comes from a man in his 70s in good health and CMV-seronegative. The CDR3 DNA sequence: TGTGCCAGCAGTTTATCGGTAACAGGCAATCAGCCCCAGCATTTT. This sequence encodes CASSLSVTGNQPQHF.